Below, 22 T cell receptor beta chains from the same sample are listed, as sequenced in a study of T-cell reconstitution after alpha-beta-depleted transplantation in children. Researchers prepared the TCRbeta library using unique molecular identifiers, the study reports. MiXCR, run by TCRdb on the PCR reads, gives a single entry per CDR3 protein. The sample holds about half a million distinct CDR3 sequences, 9.5% to 15% seen once. The input for sequencing was PBMCs from the stem cell graft donor, taken from the stem cell graft. Receptor source: a human donor who donated a stem cell graft to a child with combined immunodeficiency.

This chain links TRBV7-9 with TRBJ1-6, with TRBD1 matching over 8 bases. From germline, CDR1 is SEHNR and CDR2 FQNEAQ (reference sequence). There are 15 residues in the CDR3. V shed 2 bases, J shed 9 bases, and the junction held 6 bases outside the gene matches. The CDR3 bases are TGTGCCAGCAGCTTAATTGGGACAGGCAGTTCACCCCTCCACTTT. This codes for CASSLIGTGSSPLHF.

The chain has TRBV9 and TRBJ2-7; 7 nucleotides line up with TRBD2. Trimming cost V 0 bases and J 6 bases; bases outside gene matches: 6. Germline values: CDR1 SGDLS, CDR2 YYNGEE. The CDR3 sequence is 14 residues long. As DNA, the CDR3 is TGTGCCAGCAGCGTAGGGACGGGACTACGCGAGCAGTACTTC. This gives the protein CASSVGTGLREQYF.

This clonotype was seen a handful of times. V and J are TRBV24-1 and TRBJ2-5, with D hard to call. From germline, CDR1 is KGHDR and CDR2 SFDVKD. There are 13 residues in the CDR3. V was clipped by 1 base and J by 7 bases, with 9 bases between them. CDR3 in DNA: TGTGCCACCAGTGATTTTGGGCGAGGGACCCAGTACTTC. Protein sequence: CATSDFGRGTQYF.

The chain joins TRBV6-2 or TRBV6-3 to TRBJ1-2, with no clear D. The CDR3 is 13 amino acids. The V end lost 2 bases, the J end lost 3 bases, and 7 bases lay between the germline ends. The germline V gene has CDR1 MNHEY and CDR2 SVGEGT. The CDR3 here is CASSYQRDYGYTF. CDR3 bases: TGTGCCAGCAGTTACCAGAGGGACTATGGCTACACCTTC.

The rearrangement joins TRBV7-8 to TRBJ1-5; TRBD1 is a possible D gene (6 bases). V shed 1 base and J shed 8 bases, with 12 bases lying between them. Germline CDR1 is SGHVS and CDR2 is FQNEAQ. This CDR3 spans 14 amino acids. DNA for the CDR3: TGTGCCAGCAGCTTAGGGCAGGGGAAGGAGCCCCAGCATTTT. Protein: CASSLGQGKEPQHF.

This clonotype was counted ten times or more. The chain employs TRBV4-3 and TRBJ1-1; D ambiguous. Germline V gene sequence: CDR1 LGHNA, CDR2 YSLEER. This CDR3 is built from 15 residues. V was pared by 1 base and J by 1 base, with 10 bases between. CDR3 in amino acids: CASSQGTAGNTEAFF. The CDR3 nucleotides are TGCGCCAGCAGCCAAGGGACGGCGGGGAACACTGAAGCTTTCTTT.

The chain has TRBV30 and TRBJ2-3, with TRBD1 as a possible D gene (5 bases). The ends were cut back, 2 bases at V and 0 bases at J, with 9 bases in the middle. CDR3 size: 14 residues. The V gene's germline CDR1 is GTSNPN and CDR2 SVGIG (reference sequence). The CDR3 nucleotides are TGTGCCTGGAGTATACAGGACAGCACAGATACGCAGTATTTT. This codes for CAWSIQDSTDTQYF.

The chain joins TRBV27 to TRBJ2-7, with D perhaps TRBD1 (6 bases). This CDR3 comprises 13 residues. V lost 6 bases to trimming and J lost 2 bases, with 11 bases between them. Germline V gene data show CDR1 as MNHEY and CDR2 as SMNVEV (reference sequence). In DNA, the CDR3 is TGTGCCAGCAGCCGGGACATACCCTACGAGCAGTACTTC. Its translation: CASSRDIPYEQYF.

This clonotype was observed a few times. The DNA of the CDR3 is TGCAGTGCCAGGAACTACCGCATGGGCAATGAGCAGTTCTTC. It is translated as CSARNYRMGNEQFF. This chain joins TRBV20-1 and TRBJ2-1; no reliable D call. Germline V gives CDR1 DFQATT, CDR2 SNEGSKA (reference sequence). CDR3 size: 14 residues. V lost 6 bases to trimming and J lost 6 bases, with 18 bases between them.

The rearrangement uses TRBV18 and TRBJ1-1; TRBD1 is a possible D gene (5 bases). CDR1 and CDR2 (germline): KGHSH, LQKENI. CDR3 size: 17 residues. Trimming took off 3 bases at V and 3 bases at J, with 20 bases between the two ends. DNA for the CDR3: TGTGCCAGCTCACCGGAAATCGGGTGGGACTCCGACACTGAAGCTTTCTTT. Translating gives CASSPEIGWDSDTEAFF. Full variable domain (missing parts from reference TRBV18 and TRBJ1-1): NAGVMQNPRHLVRRRGQEARLRCSPMKGHSHVYWYRQLPEEGLKFMVYLQKENIIDESGMPKERFSAEFPKEGPSILRIQQVVRGDSAAYFCASSPEIGWDSDTEAFFGQGTRLTVV.

This clonotype came up a few times. This chain uses TRBV6-2 or TRBV6-3 with TRBJ1-5; 7 positions agree with TRBD1. CDR1 is MNHEY and CDR2 is SVGEGT in the germline V gene. This CDR3 spans 14 amino acids. The trim removed 7 bases at V and 7 bases at J, leaving 10 bases unmatched. The CDR3 loop is CASTSGGMGQPQHF. Written as DNA, the CDR3 is TGTGCCAGCACCTCAGGGGGGATGGGACAGCCCCAGCATTTT.

This clonotype was observed many times. The chain carries TRBV21-1 and TRBJ2-2. TRBV21-1 is flagged as a pseudogene. The CDR3 is made up of 14 amino acids. This CDR3 is CASSISRVTGELFF. CDR3 sequence (DNA): TGTGCCAGCAGCATCTCCAGAGTGACCGGGGAGCTGTTTTTT.

The V gene is TRBV29-1, the J gene TRBJ2-3; 8 bases agree with TRBD2. V gave up 4 bases and J gave up 3 bases; unmatched junction bases: 6. Germline V gene data show CDR1 as SQVTM and CDR2 as ANQGSEA. This CDR3 has 14 amino acids. The DNA for the CDR3 is TGCAGCGTTGGGCGGGGGGCTATAACAGATACGCAGTATTTT. Translation gives CSVGRGAITDTQYF.

This clonotype has at least ten counts. The CDR3 DNA follows: TGTGCCAGCAGTTCCGGGGGTGAGACCCAGTACTTC. Its translation: CASSSGGETQYF. The chain carries TRBV6-5 and TRBJ2-5, with a weak D call TRBD2 (6 bases). CDR1 MNHEY and CDR2 SVGAGI come from the germline V gene. V gave up 4 bases and J gave up 5 bases, with 8 bases separating them. CDR3 length equals 12 residues.

V gene TRBV20-1 combines with J gene TRBJ2-2; the match to TRBD1 covers 7 bases. V shed 4 bases and J 7 bases; nucleotides not matched to a gene: 9. The germline gives CDR1 DFQATT, CDR2 SNEGSKA (reference sequence). The CDR3 length is 14 residues. DNA for the CDR3: TGCAGTGCTACAGAAAGGGGGCAGGTCGGGGAGCTGTTTTTT. Translating gives CSATERGQVGELFF.

This clonotype has at least ten counts. This chain uses TRBV12-3 or TRBV12-4 with TRBJ1-3; D is unclear. The CDR3 has 13 residues. V was pared by 3 bases and J by 2 bases, with 5 bases between. Written as DNA, the CDR3 is TGTGCCAGCAGTTTGTTACCTGGAAACACCATATATTTT. It is translated as CASSLLPGNTIYF.

The chain carries TRBV6-2 or TRBV6-3 and TRBJ2-2, with 9 bases lining up with TRBD1. Germline V gene data show CDR1 as MNHEY and CDR2 as SVGEGT. After removal of 4 bases from V and 3 bases from J, the junction contained 3 bases not matched to a gene. CDR3 length: 15 residues. The CDR3 here is CASSLQGAHTGELFF. The CDR3 bases are TGTGCCAGCAGTTTACAGGGGGCTCACACCGGGGAGCTGTTTTTT.

V gene TRBV12-3 or TRBV12-4 combines with J gene TRBJ2-1; D may be TRBD1 (6 bases). Trimming took off 3 bases at V and 0 bases at J, with 12 bases between the two ends. The CDR3 totals 16 residues. The CDR3, as DNA: TGTGCCAGCAGTTTTCCCGGGACAATCTCCTACAATGAGCAGTTCTTC. It specifies CASSFPGTISYNEQFF.

This clonotype was detected many times. The J gene is TRBJ2-1, the V gene TRBV6-5; 8 nucleotides match TRBD2. Germline assignment: CDR1 MNHEY and CDR2 SVGAGI. The CDR3 sequence is 14 residues long. V was clipped by 2 bases and J by 6 bases; unmatched bases: 3. Written as DNA, the CDR3 is TGTGCCAGCAGTTACCGAGCGGGGGTCAATGAGCAGTTCTTC. Translating gives CASSYRAGVNEQFF.

This clonotype was detected a few times. The chain recombines TRBV4-3 with TRBJ2-1; D call uncertain. V was pared by 4 bases and J by 4 bases, with 17 bases between. Germline V CDR1 and CDR2: LGHNA, YSLEER. This CDR3 has 16 amino acids. The CDR3 is CASSPGGVTLYNEQFF. As DNA, the CDR3 is TGCGCCAGCAGCCCAGGTGGGGTAACCTTATACAATGAGCAGTTCTTC.

This clonotype showed up many times. CDR3 DNA sequence: TGCGCCAGCAGCTTGACTGGGGATTTTTACATTCAGTACTTC. This codes for CASSLTGDFYIQYF. The chain uses TRBV5-1 and TRBJ2-4; D remains ambiguous. The germline V and J ends were trimmed by 1 base and 8 bases, with 13 bases remaining between them. The germline gives CDR1 SGHRS, CDR2 YFSETQ. The CDR3 is made up of 14 amino acids. The entire variable domain, with the rest obtained from reference TRBV5-1 and TRBJ2-4, is as follows: KAGVTQTPRYLIKTRGQQVTLSCSPISGHRSVSWYQQTPGQGLQFLFEYFSETQRNKGNFPGRFSGRQFSNSRSEMNVSTLELGDSALYLCASSLTGDFYIQYFGAGTRLSVL.

This clonotype was detected a few times. V is TRBV6-5 and J is TRBJ2-1; D ambiguous. The CDR3 covers 13 residues. Germline V gene sequence: CDR1 MNHEY, CDR2 SVGAGI. V was clipped by 2 bases and J by 7 bases, with 9 bases between them. The CDR3 loop reads CASSYQFGNEQFF. Here the CDR3 DNA reads TGTGCCAGCAGTTACCAATTTGGGAATGAGCAGTTCTTC.